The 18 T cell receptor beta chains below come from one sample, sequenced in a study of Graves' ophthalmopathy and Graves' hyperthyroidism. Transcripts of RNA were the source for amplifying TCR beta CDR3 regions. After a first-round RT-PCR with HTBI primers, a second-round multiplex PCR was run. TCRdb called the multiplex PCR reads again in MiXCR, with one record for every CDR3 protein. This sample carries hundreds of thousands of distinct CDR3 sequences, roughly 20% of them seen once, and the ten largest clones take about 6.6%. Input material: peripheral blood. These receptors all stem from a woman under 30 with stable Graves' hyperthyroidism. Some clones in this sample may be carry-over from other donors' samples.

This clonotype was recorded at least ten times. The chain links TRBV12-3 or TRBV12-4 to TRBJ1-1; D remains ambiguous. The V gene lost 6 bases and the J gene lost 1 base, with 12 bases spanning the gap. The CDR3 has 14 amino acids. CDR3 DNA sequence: TGTGCCAGCAGGAGAGACGAGGGGAACACTGAAGCTTTCTTT. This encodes CASRRDEGNTEAFF.

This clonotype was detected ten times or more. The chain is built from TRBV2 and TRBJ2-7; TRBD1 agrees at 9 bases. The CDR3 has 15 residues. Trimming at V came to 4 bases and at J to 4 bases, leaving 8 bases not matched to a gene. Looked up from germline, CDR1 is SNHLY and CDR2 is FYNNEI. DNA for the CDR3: TGTGCCAGCAGTGGGGGACAGGGAGTAGGATACGAGCAGTACTTC. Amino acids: CASSGGQGVGYEQYF.

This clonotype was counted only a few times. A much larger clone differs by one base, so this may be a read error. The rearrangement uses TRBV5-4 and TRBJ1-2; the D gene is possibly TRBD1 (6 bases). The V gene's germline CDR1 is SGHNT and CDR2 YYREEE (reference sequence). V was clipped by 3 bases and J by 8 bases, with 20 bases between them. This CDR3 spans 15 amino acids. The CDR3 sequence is CASSSWGGAGEGYTF. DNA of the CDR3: TGTGCCAGCAGCTCGTGGGGGGGCGCAGGGGAAGGCTACACCTTC.

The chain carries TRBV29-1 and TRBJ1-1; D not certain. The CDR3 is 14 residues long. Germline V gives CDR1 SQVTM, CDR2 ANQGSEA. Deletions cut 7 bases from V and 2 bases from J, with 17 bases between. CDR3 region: CSDHSGHINTEAFF. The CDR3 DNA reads TGCAGCGATCATTCGGGCCATATTAACACTGAAGCTTTCTTT.

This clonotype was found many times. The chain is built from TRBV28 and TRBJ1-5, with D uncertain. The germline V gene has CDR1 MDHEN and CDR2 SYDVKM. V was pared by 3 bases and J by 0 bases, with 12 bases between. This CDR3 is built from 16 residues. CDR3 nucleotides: TGTGCCAGCAGTTTGGTGGGGTTCGCTAGCAATCAGCCCCAGCATTTT. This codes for CASSLVGFASNQPQHF.

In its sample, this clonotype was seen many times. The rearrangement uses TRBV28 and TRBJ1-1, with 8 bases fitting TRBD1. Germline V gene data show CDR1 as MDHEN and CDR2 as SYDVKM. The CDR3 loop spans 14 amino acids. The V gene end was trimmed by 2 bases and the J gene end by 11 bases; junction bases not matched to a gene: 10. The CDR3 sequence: CASSLRAGGFGAFF. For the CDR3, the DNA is TGTGCCAGCAGTTTACGGGCAGGGGGCTTTGGTGCTTTCTTT.

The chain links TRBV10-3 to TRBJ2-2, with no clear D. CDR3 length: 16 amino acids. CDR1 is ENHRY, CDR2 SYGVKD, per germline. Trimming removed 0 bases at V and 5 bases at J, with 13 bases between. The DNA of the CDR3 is TGTGCCATCAGTGAGTCCCCGAGAGTTAAAACCGGGGAGCTGTTTTTT. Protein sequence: CAISESPRVKTGELFF.

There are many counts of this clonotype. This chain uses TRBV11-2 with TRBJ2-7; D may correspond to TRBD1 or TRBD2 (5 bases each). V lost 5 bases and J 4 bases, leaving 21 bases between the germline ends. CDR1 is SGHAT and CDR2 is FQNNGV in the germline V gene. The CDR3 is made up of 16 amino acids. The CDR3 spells CASSTGPGRPSYEQYF. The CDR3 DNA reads TGTGCCAGCAGCACCGGTCCGGGGCGACCCTCTTACGAGCAGTACTTC.

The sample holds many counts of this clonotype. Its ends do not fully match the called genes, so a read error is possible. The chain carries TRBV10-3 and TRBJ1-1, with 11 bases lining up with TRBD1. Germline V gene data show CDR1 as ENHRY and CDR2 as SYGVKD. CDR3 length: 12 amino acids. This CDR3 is CATGTGGTEAFF. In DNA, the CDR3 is TGTGCCACAGGGACAGGGGGTACTGAAGCTTTCTTC.

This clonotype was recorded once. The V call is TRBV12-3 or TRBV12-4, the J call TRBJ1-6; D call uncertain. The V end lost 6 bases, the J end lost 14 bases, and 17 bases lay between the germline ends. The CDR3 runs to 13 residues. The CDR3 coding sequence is TGTGCCAGCAGCCAGGCTAACCTGGGCGCCCTCCACTTT. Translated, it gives CASSQANLGALHF.

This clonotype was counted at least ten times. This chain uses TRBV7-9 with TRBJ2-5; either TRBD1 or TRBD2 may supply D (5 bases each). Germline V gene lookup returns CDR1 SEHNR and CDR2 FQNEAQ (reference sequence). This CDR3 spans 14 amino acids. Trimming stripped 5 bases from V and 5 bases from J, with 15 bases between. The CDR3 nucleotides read TGTGCCAGCAGCCCCCCGTGGGGGACCGAGACCCAGTACTTC. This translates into CASSPPWGTETQYF.

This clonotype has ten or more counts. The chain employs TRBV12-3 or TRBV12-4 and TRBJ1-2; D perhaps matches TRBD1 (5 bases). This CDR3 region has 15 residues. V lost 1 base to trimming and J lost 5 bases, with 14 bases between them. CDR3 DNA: TGTGCCAGCAGTTTAGGTCGGGGGAGGGCTTATGGCTACACCTTC. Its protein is CASSLGRGRAYGYTF.

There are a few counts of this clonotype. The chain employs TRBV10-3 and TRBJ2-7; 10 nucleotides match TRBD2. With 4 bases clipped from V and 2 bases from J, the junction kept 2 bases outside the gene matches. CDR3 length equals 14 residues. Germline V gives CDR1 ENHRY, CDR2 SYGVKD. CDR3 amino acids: CAISASGGPYEQYF. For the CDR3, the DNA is TGTGCCATCAGTGCTAGCGGGGGCCCCTACGAGCAGTACTTC.

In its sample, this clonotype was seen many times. CDR3 residues: CASRGGNQPQHF. CDR3 nucleotide sequence: TGTGCCAGCAGGGGTGGCAATCAGCCCCAGCATTTT. V is TRBV12-3 or TRBV12-4 and J is TRBJ1-5; D unclear. Trimming cost V 6 bases and J 2 bases, with 5 bases left between them. CDR3 length: 12 amino acids.

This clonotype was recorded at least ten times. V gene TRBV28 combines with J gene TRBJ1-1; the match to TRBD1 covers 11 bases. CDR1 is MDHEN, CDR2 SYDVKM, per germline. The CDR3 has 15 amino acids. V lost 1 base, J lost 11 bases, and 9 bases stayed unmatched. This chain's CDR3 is CASSLFGQGATSAFF. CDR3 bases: TGTGCCAGCAGTTTATTCGGACAGGGGGCTACTAGTGCTTTCTTT.

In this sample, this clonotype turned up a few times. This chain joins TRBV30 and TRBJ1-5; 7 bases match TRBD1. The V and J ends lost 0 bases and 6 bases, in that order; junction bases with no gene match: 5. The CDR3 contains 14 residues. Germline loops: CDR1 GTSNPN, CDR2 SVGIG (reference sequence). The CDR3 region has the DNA TGTGCCTGGAGTGTAGGGGACAGCGGTCAGCCCCAGCATTTT. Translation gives CAWSVGDSGQPQHF.

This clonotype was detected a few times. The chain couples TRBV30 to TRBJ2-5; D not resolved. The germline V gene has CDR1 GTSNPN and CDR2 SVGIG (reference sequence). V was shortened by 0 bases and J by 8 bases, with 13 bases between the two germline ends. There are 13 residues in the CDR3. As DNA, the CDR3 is TGTGCCTGGAGTGTACTTTCCGCGAATACCCAGTACTTC. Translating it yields CAWSVLSANTQYF. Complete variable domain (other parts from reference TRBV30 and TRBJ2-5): SQTIHQWPATLVQPVGSPLSLECTVEGTSNPNLYWYRQAAGRGLQLLFYSVGIGQISSEVPQNLSASRPQDRQFILSSKKLLLSDSGFYLCAWSVLSANTQYFGPGTRLLVL.

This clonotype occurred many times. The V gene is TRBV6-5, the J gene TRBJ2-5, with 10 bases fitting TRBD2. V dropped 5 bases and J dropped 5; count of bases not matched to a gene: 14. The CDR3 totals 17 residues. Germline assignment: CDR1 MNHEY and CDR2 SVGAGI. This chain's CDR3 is CASSNNRLAGAQETQYF. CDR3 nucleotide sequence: TGTGCCAGCAGTAACAATCGCCTAGCGGGAGCCCAGGAGACCCAGTACTTC.